The next 21 T cell receptor beta chains were all read from a single sample in a study of glioma-infiltrating T cells after dendritic cell vaccination (dated by TCRdb to 2016 to 2017). Libraries were made using the immunoSEQ multiplex PCR assay. The source is immuneACCESS, and TCRdb retained only in-frame sequences with V and J called. Part of the clones is not carried over; for the studies checked, unresolved V genes explain less than half of this, and the remainder is unexplained. A total of 70,000 to 100,000 clones appear in this sample, 75% to 90% of them only once. Of the sample, under 7% falls within the top ten clones. The time point label corresponds to: after dendritic cell vaccination, including at tumor progression/relapse. Sequences were derived from blood, sampled after dendritic cell vaccination. Source of these receptors: a human donor with glioblastoma.

This rearrangement joins TRBV5-1 to TRBJ1-1, with a weak D call TRBD1 (6 bases). This CDR3 is 15 amino acids long. Trimming left V 4 bases short and J 1 base short, with 14 bases between. CDR1 is SGHRS and CDR2 is YFSETQ in the germline V gene. Here the CDR3 reads CASSRTDSQNTEAFF. CDR3 nucleotides: TGCGCCAGCAGCCGGACGGACAGCCAGAACACTGAAGCTTTCTTT.

This clone was counted once. The V call is TRBV19, the J call TRBJ1-5; possible D gene TRBD1, 6 bases. The CDR3 is 15 amino acids. Trimming stripped 4 bases from V and 4 bases from J, with 14 bases between. From germline, CDR1 is LNHDA and CDR2 SQIVND (reference sequence). The chain's CDR3 is CASSKETGNNQPQHF. The CDR3 DNA is TGTGCCAGTAGTAAAGAAACAGGGAATAATCAGCCCCAGCATTTT.

This clone was recorded once. The V gene is TRBV12-5, the J gene TRBJ2-5, with D possibly matching TRBD2 (5 bases). The V end lost 4 bases, the J end lost 1 base, and 16 bases lay between the germline ends. This CDR3 has 16 amino acids. Germline values: CDR1 LGHNT, CDR2 FRNRAP. CDR3 sequence (DNA): TGTGCTAGTGGTTCGTCGGACTCGGGCCCCCAAGAGACCCAGTACTTC. This codes for CASGSSDSGPQETQYF. Based on the CDR3 plus reference TRBV12-5 and TRBJ2-5, the full variable domain is DARVTQTPRHKVTEMGQEVTMRCQPILGHNTVFWYRQTMMQGLELLAYFRNRAPLDDSGMPKDRFSAEMPDATLATLKIQPSEPRDSAVYFCASGSSDSGPQETQYFGPGTRLLVL.

This rearrangement joins TRBV5-6 to TRBJ2-5; no reliable D call. The DNA end favors TRBJ2-7, so the J call may be wrong. The V gene's germline CDR1 is SGHDT and CDR2 YYEEEE. The CDR3 is 13 amino acids. CDR3 region: CASSPDKTYEQYF. CDR3 sequence (DNA): TGTGCCAGCAGCCCCGACAAAACCTACGAGCAGTACTTC.

The gene calls are TRBV7-2 and TRBJ1-1, with TRBD1 matching 7 bases. CDR1 SGHTA and CDR2 FQGNSA come from the germline V gene. The CDR3 contains 17 residues. J lost 2 bases, V lost 5 bases, and 14 bases had no gene match. The CDR3 coding sequence is TGTGCCAGCAGCACCGGACAGGCCGGCCCCCAAAACACTGAAGCTTTCTTT. It specifies CASSTGQAGPQNTEAFF.

The CDR3 protein is CATSRDGRMGGYTF. CDR3 DNA sequence: TGTGCCACCAGCAGAGATGGGAGGATGGGTGGCTACACCTTC. V usage is TRBV15 and J usage is TRBJ1-2, with D uncertain. The length of the CDR3 is 14 residues. With 0 bases removed from V and 7 bases from J, the gap between germline ends came to 12 bases. CDR1 LNHNV and CDR2 YYDKDF come from the germline V gene (reference sequence).

The sample holds a few counts of this clone. This sequence joins TRBV4-3 and TRBJ1-2; possible D gene TRBD1, 5 bases. CDR1 and CDR2 (germline): LGHNA, YSLEER. This CDR3 region has 15 residues. V was cut by 0 bases and J by 2 bases, with 10 bases left in between. The CDR3 region is CASSQDSGANYGYTF. In nucleotides, the CDR3 is TGCGCCAGCAGCCAAGATAGCGGGGCAAACTATGGCTACACCTTC.

The J gene is TRBJ2-7, the V gene TRBV10-3, with 7 bases that match TRBD1. Looked up from germline, CDR1 is ENHRY and CDR2 is SYGVKD. This CDR3 comprises 12 residues. Trimming removed 5 bases from V and 4 bases from J; junction bases left unmatched: 2. For the CDR3, the DNA is TGTGCCATCAGTTTGGGACAGTACGAGCAGTACTTC. Translating it yields CAISLGQYEQYF.

This clone was seen a single time. This rearrangement joins TRBV2 to TRBJ2-1; no clear D. Between the trimmed V and J ends, which lost 5 bases and 4 bases, there was a span of 3 bases. The CDR3 runs 11 residues. In germline, CDR1 is SNHLY, CDR2 FYNNEI. The CDR3 DNA sequence: TGTGCCAGCAGTCCATACAATGAGCAGTTCTTC. Amino acids: CASSPYNEQFF. The full variable domain, rest sourced from reference TRBV2 and TRBJ2-1, is EPEVTQTPSHQVTQMGQEVILRCVPISNHLYFYWYRQILGQKVEFLVSFYNNEISEKSEIFDDQFSVERPDGSNFTLKIRSTKLEDSAMYFCASSPYNEQFFGPGTRLTVL.

The gene calls are TRBV19 and TRBJ2-3; D not certain. Germline CDR1 LNHDA, CDR2 SQIVND (reference sequence). The V gene lost 6 bases and the J gene lost 1 base, with 14 bases spanning the gap. There are 15 residues in the CDR3. This chain's CDR3 is CASSPLPVGTDTQYF. As DNA, the CDR3 is TGTGCCAGTAGCCCCCTTCCCGTTGGCACAGATACGCAGTATTTT.

The chain is built from TRBV2 and TRBJ1-2; D might be TRBD1 (6 bases). Trimming removed 5 bases from V and 3 bases from J, with 16 bases in between. Germline CDR1 reads SNHLY; CDR2 reads FYNNEI. The CDR3 contains 15 residues. CDR3 sequence (DNA): TGTGCCAGCAGTCAGAACCCGGCAGGGGACTATGGCTACACCTTC. This translates into CASSQNPAGDYGYTF.

The rearrangement links TRBV19 to TRBJ2-7; 8 nucleotides agree with TRBD2. J was trimmed by 5 bases and V by 4 bases; bases with no gene match: 7. The CDR3 runs to 14 residues. Germline V gene lookup returns CDR1 LNHDA and CDR2 SQIVND (reference sequence). CDR3 DNA: TGTGCCAGTAGTACGGCGATGACTAGCGACGAGCAGTACTTC. Translated, it gives CASSTAMTSDEQYF.

The chain employs TRBV9 and TRBJ2-5; TRBD2 might be the D (6 bases). This CDR3 has 15 amino acids. The ends were cut back, 2 bases at V and 1 base at J, with 12 bases in the middle. Germline V lookup: CDR1 SGDLS, CDR2 YYNGEE. The CDR3 is CASSVMGGSQETQYF. The DNA of the CDR3 is TGTGCCAGCAGCGTCATGGGAGGAAGCCAAGAGACCCAGTACTTC.

The chain recombines TRBV7-2 with TRBJ2-3, with D possibly matching TRBD2 (7 bases). The germline V gene encodes CDR1 SGHTA and CDR2 FQGNSA. This CDR3 is 16 amino acids long. V was pared by 4 bases and J by 7 bases, with 21 bases between. CDR3 nucleotides: TGTGCCAGCAGCTCCGCCCGCACGGGGGGCAAGTATACGCAGTATTTT. This translates into CASSSARTGGKYTQYF.

The rearrangement joins TRBV29-1 to TRBJ2-6; TRBD1 agrees at 10 bases. V gave up 6 bases and J gave up 3 bases; unmatched junction bases: 5. The CDR3 has 15 amino acids. Germline loops: CDR1 SQVTM, CDR2 ANQGSEA. The CDR3 bases are TGCAGCGTGGGGACAGGGGACGATGGGGCCAACGTCCTGACTTTC. Translation gives CSVGTGDDGANVLTF.

The chain couples TRBV5-4 to TRBJ1-2; unclear D gene. This CDR3 has 14 residues. Germline V gene sequence: CDR1 SGHNT, CDR2 YYREEE (reference sequence). Trimming left V 0 bases short and J 5 bases short, with 11 bases between. The CDR3 sequence: CASSLVGSRYGYTF. The CDR3 DNA reads TGTGCCAGCAGCTTGGTGGGTAGCAGATATGGCTACACCTTC.

The chain is built from TRBV6-5 and TRBJ2-5; TRBD2 matches at 15 bases. The CDR3 spans 15 residues. J was trimmed by 2 bases and V by 5 bases; bases with no gene match: 0. CDR1 is MNHEY, CDR2 SVGAGI, per germline. CDR3 residues: CASSGTSGGQETQYF. CDR3 bases: TGTGCCAGCAGTGGGACTAGCGGGGGGCAAGAGACCCAGTACTTC.

The chain recombines TRBV25-1 with TRBJ1-1; 7 bases match TRBD1. The V and J ends lost 0 bases and 4 bases, in that order; junction bases with no gene match: 14. There are 18 residues in the CDR3. Germline CDR1 reads MGHDK; CDR2 reads SYGVNS. The CDR3 nucleotides are TGTGCCAGCAGTGAATATACGGGCACAGGGGAAGGGAGCACTGAAGCTTTCTTT. It is translated as CASSEYTGTGEGSTEAFF.

This clone was counted a single time. The CDR3, as DNA: TGTGCCACCAGCAGGGACAGGGCTAATGAAAAACTGTTTTTT. Its translation is CATSRDRANEKLFF. The chain recombines TRBV15 with TRBJ1-4; 8 bases match TRBD1. Unmatched junction bases numbered 0, after V lost 3 bases and J lost 3 bases. CDR3 size: 14 residues. The V gene's germline CDR1 is LNHNV and CDR2 YYDKDF (reference sequence).

This clone was picked up a small number of times. The gene calls are TRBV15 and TRBJ1-1; 8 positions match TRBD1. After removal of 0 bases from V and 4 bases from J, the junction contained 4 bases not matched to a gene. Germline V gene sequence: CDR1 LNHNV, CDR2 YYDKDF (reference sequence). This CDR3 is built from 15 residues. CDR3 in DNA: TGTGCCACCAGCAGAGACAGGGGGCGCGTCACTGAAGCTTTCTTT. Translation gives CATSRDRGRVTEAFF.

The chain recombines TRBV19 with TRBJ2-7; 10 nucleotides match TRBD1. V lost 8 bases to trimming and J lost 5 bases; unmatched junction nucleotides: 6. CDR1 is LNHDA, CDR2 SQIVND, per germline (reference sequence). The CDR3 is made up of 13 amino acids. CDR3 amino acids: CASAMDRGNEQYF. CDR3 nucleotide sequence: TGTGCCAGTGCCATGGACAGGGGGAACGAGCAGTACTTC.